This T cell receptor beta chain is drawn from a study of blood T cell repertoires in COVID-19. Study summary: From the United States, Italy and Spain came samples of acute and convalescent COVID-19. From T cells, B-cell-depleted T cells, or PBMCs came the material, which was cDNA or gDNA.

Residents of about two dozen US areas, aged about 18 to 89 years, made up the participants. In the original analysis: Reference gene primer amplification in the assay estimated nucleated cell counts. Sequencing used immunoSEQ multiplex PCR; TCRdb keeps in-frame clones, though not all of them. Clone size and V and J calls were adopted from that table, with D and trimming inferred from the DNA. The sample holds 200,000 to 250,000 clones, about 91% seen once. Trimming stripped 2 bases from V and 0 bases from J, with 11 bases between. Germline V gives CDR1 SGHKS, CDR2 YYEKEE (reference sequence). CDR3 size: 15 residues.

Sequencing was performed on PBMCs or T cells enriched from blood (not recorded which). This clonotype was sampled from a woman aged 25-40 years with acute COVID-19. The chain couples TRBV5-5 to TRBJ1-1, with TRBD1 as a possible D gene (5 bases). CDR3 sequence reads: CASSFVGAMNTEAFF. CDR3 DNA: TGTGCCAGCAGCTTCGTAGGGGCGATGAACACTGAAGCTTTCTTT.